The 20 T cell receptor beta chains below all came from one sample that was sequenced in a study of blood T cell repertoires in COVID-19. Sequencing used immunoSEQ multiplex PCR; TCRdb keeps in-frame clones, though not all of them. There are around 380,000 clones in the sample; 81% occur only once, and more than 0.95% lies in the top ten. Material: peripheral blood. The receptors shown here come from a human donor with acute or convalescent COVID-19. The donor label of this sample is uncertain.

The chain couples TRBV7-9 to TRBJ2-5; D might be TRBD2 (6 bases). CDR3 size: 19 residues. With 5 bases removed from V and 5 bases from J, the gap between germline ends came to 30 bases. CDR1 SEHNR and CDR2 FQNEAQ come from the germline V gene (reference sequence). Here the CDR3 reads CASSLVVTSQLGGRETQYF. The CDR3 coding sequence is TGTGCCAGCAGCCTCGTGGTTACTAGCCAGCTGGGCGGGCGGGAGACCCAGTACTTC.

This clone has more than one count but fewer than ten. The chain couples TRBV18 to TRBJ1-1, with D hard to call. This CDR3 is built from 15 residues. Germline V lookup: CDR1 KGHSH, CDR2 LQKENI. Trimming pared 0 bases from V and 1 base from J, leaving 9 bases between. The CDR3: CASSPPSPGNTEAFF. As DNA, the CDR3 is TGTGCCAGCTCACCACCTAGTCCCGGGAACACTGAAGCTTTCTTT.

The V gene is TRBV24-1, the J gene TRBJ2-7; tentative D call: TRBD1 (6 bases). The germline V and J ends were trimmed by 5 bases and 7 bases, with 20 bases remaining between them. Germline CDR1 is KGHDR and CDR2 is SFDVKD. The length of the CDR3 is 15 residues. The CDR3 sequence: CATSASFTGLGEQYF. CDR3 bases: TGTGCCACCAGTGCCTCATTCACAGGGTTGGGGGAGCAGTACTTC.

The chain carries TRBV3-1 (or the pseudogene TRBV3-2) and TRBJ2-7; TRBD1 aligns across 8 bases. CDR3 size: 14 residues. The trim removed 0 bases at V and 6 bases at J, leaving 4 bases unmatched. Germline-derived CDR1 and CDR2 are LGHDT and YNNKEL (reference sequence). CDR3 sequence reads: CASSQDWDRSEQYF. The CDR3 DNA sequence: TGTGCCAGCAGCCAAGATTGGGACAGGAGCGAGCAGTACTTC.

The chain is built from TRBV19 and TRBJ1-6; D remains ambiguous. V was cut by 11 bases and J by 10 bases, with 18 bases left in between. This CDR3 has 13 residues. Germline assignment: CDR1 LNHDA and CDR2 SQIVND (reference sequence). CDR3 coding DNA: TGTGCCTCCGCCTATATACGAGGGTCACCCCTCCACTTT. The encoded protein is CASAYIRGSPLHF.

The genes are TRBV5-1 and TRBJ1-3; TRBD1 aligns across 7 bases. Germline-derived CDR1 and CDR2 are SGHRS and YFSETQ. Germline trimming cut 4 bases from V and 0 bases from J; bases unmatched to any gene: 4. The CDR3 length is 15 residues. The CDR3 loop is CASSLTGNSGNTIYF. CDR3 nucleotide sequence: TGCGCCAGCAGCCTGACAGGGAACTCTGGAAACACCATATATTTT.

The chain is built from TRBV14 and TRBJ2-2; TRBD2 aligns across 8 bases. The germline gives CDR1 SGHDN, CDR2 FVKESK. This CDR3 region has 15 residues. The V gene end was trimmed by 4 bases and the J gene end by 3 bases; junction bases not matched to a gene: 4. CDR3 residues: CASSLSGTYTGELFF. The CDR3 DNA reads as TGTGCCAGCAGCCTTAGCGGGACTTACACCGGGGAGCTGTTTTTT.

CDR3 bases: TGTGCCAGCAGCTTGTTACGGGGACAGGGAAAGAACACTGAAGCTTTCTTT. Amino acids: CASSLLRGQGKNTEAFF. V is TRBV5-5 and J is TRBJ1-1; 9 nucleotides agree with TRBD1. The CDR3 covers 17 residues. In germline, CDR1 is SGHKS, CDR2 YYEKEE (reference sequence). The V segment lost 1 base and the J segment 1 base; nucleotides outside the gene matches: 8.

V usage is TRBV5-6 and J usage is TRBJ2-7; TRBD2 agrees at 9 bases. The CDR3 has 14 residues. V shed 2 bases and J 3 bases; nucleotides not matched to a gene: 3. The germline V gene encodes CDR1 SGHDT and CDR2 YYEEEE. The chain's CDR3 is CASSFTSGFYEQYF. The CDR3 nucleotides read TGTGCCAGCAGCTTCACTAGCGGGTTCTACGAGCAGTACTTC.

J is TRBJ2-1 and V is TRBV15; unclear D gene. The CDR3 length is 12 residues. Trimming removed 1 base at V and 6 bases at J, with 4 bases between. Looked up from germline, CDR1 is LNHNV and CDR2 is YYDKDF (reference sequence). This CDR3 reads CATSRVGNEQFF. The CDR3 DNA is TGTGCCACCAGCAGAGTCGGCAATGAGCAGTTCTTC.

V gene TRBV30 combines with J gene TRBJ2-2; 7 bases map to TRBD1. The germline V gene encodes CDR1 GTSNPN and CDR2 SVGIG (reference sequence). This CDR3 has 13 residues. The J segment lost 8 bases and the V segment lost 3 bases, leaving 6 bases of the junction unmatched. This chain's CDR3 is CAWRYRGQGELFF. The CDR3 nucleotides are TGTGCCTGGAGATATAGGGGGCAAGGGGAGCTGTTTTTT.

This chain links TRBV30 with TRBJ2-7; D is possibly TRBD2 (6 bases). The length of the CDR3 is 14 residues. Trimming removed 5 bases at V and 0 bases at J, with 14 bases between. Germline-derived CDR1 and CDR2 are GTSNPN and SVGIG (reference sequence). The DNA of the CDR3 is TGTGCCTGGGACCAAGCCGGGGGCTCCTACGAGCAGTACTTC. Its translation is CAWDQAGGSYEQYF.

The chain is built from TRBV28 and TRBJ1-2, with D maybe TRBD1 (6 bases). This CDR3 has 17 amino acids. V was cut by 5 bases and J by 3 bases, with 22 bases left in between. Germline V gene lookup returns CDR1 MDHEN and CDR2 SYDVKM. The CDR3 sequence: CASSIRQVVRRDYGYTF. For the CDR3, the DNA is TGTGCCAGCAGTATCAGACAGGTGGTTAGGCGGGACTATGGCTACACCTTC.

V is TRBV18 and J is TRBJ2-5; D might be TRBD1 (6 bases). V lost 1 base and J 4 bases, leaving 13 bases between the germline ends. This CDR3 has 15 amino acids. CDR1 and CDR2 (germline): KGHSH, LQKENI. CDR3 residues: CASSPRQAGGETQYF. CDR3 bases: TGTGCCAGCTCACCACGACAGGCCGGCGGAGAGACCCAGTACTTC.

The chain joins TRBV7-9 to TRBJ1-2, with TRBD1 matching 8 bases. Losses at the gene ends were 5 bases for V and 4 bases for J; bases not matched to a gene: 9. The V gene's germline CDR1 is SEHNR and CDR2 FQNEAQ (reference sequence). The CDR3 loop spans 15 amino acids. CDR3 sequence (DNA): TGTGCCAGCAGCGTTCAGGGGGCGCTAATCTATGGCTACACCTTC. It translates to CASSVQGALIYGYTF. The whole variable domain, remainder taken from reference TRBV7-9 and TRBJ1-2, is DTGVSQNPRHKITKRGQNVTFRCDPISEHNRLYWYRQTLGQGPEFLTYFQNEAQLEKSRLLSDRFSAERPKGSFSTLEIQRTEQGDSAMYLCASSVQGALIYGYTFGSGTRLTVV.

The chain joins TRBV14 to TRBJ1-6; D is perhaps TRBD1 (6 bases). This CDR3 spans 17 amino acids. V was cut by 1 base and J by 9 bases, with 19 bases left in between. Germline V gene lookup returns CDR1 SGHDN and CDR2 FVKESK. Here the CDR3 reads CASSQAHSGARGSPLHF. In nucleotides, the CDR3 is TGTGCCAGCAGCCAAGCCCATTCAGGGGCCCGGGGTTCACCCCTCCACTTT.

The J gene is TRBJ2-2, the V gene TRBV6-2 or TRBV6-3, with a weak D call TRBD2 (5 bases). The germline CDR1 and CDR2 sequences are MNHEY and SVGEGT. The CDR3 spans 14 residues. Trimming removed 3 bases at V and 4 bases at J, with 9 bases between. CDR3 sequence (DNA): TGTGCCAGCAGTTATACGGGATCCACCGGGGAGCTGTTTTTT. As protein: CASSYTGSTGELFF.

This clone has more than one count but fewer than ten. The J gene is TRBJ2-5, the V gene TRBV5-1; possibly TRBD2 for D (6 bases). CDR1 and CDR2 (germline): SGHRS, YFSETQ. There are 15 residues in the CDR3. The V end was cut by 4 bases, the J end by 2 bases, with 15 bases between. CDR3 bases: TGCGCCAGCAGCGTGGGGACTCACCAGCAAGAGACCCAGTACTTC. It specifies CASSVGTHQQETQYF.

CDR3 residues: CASSPLTRNRYNEQFF. In DNA, the CDR3 is TGTGCCAGCAGTCCCCTCACGAGGAATCGCTACAATGAGCAGTTCTTC. The gene calls are TRBV25-1 and TRBJ2-1; D remains unclear. Germline CDR1 reads MGHDK; CDR2 reads SYGVNS. The CDR3 consists of 16 residues. Trimming took 5 bases from V and 3 from J, leaving 17 bases between them. The full variable domain, with the rest looked up from reference TRBV25-1 and TRBJ2-1, is EADIYQTPRYLVIGTGKKITLECSQTMGHDKMYWYQQDPGMELHLIHYSYGVNSTEKGDLSSESTVSRIRTEHFPLTLESARPSHTSQYLCASSPLTRNRYNEQFFGPGTRLTVL.

The CDR3 is CASSSRTGLRTGRGEKLFF. The CDR3 bases are TGTGCCAGCAGTTCCCGGACAGGCCTCCGGACAGGCCGGGGTGAAAAACTGTTTTTT. The chain links TRBV28 to TRBJ1-4, with 7 bases fitting TRBD1. This CDR3 region has 19 residues. The germline V gene encodes CDR1 MDHEN and CDR2 SYDVKM. The junction had 21 bases not matched to a gene; V was cut back by 4 bases and J by 7 bases.